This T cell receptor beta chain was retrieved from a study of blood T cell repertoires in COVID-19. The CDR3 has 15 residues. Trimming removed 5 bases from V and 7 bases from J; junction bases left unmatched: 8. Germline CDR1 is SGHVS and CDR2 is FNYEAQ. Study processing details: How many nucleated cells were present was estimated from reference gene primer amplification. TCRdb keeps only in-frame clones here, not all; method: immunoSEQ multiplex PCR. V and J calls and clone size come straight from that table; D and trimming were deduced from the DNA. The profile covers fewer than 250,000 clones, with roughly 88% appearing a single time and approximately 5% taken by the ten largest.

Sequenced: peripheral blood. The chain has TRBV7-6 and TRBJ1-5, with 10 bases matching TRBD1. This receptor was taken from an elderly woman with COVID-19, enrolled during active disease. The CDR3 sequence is CASSQGGQGGQPQHF. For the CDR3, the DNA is TGTGCCAGCAGCCAGGGAGGACAGGGGGGCCAGCCCCAGCATTTT.